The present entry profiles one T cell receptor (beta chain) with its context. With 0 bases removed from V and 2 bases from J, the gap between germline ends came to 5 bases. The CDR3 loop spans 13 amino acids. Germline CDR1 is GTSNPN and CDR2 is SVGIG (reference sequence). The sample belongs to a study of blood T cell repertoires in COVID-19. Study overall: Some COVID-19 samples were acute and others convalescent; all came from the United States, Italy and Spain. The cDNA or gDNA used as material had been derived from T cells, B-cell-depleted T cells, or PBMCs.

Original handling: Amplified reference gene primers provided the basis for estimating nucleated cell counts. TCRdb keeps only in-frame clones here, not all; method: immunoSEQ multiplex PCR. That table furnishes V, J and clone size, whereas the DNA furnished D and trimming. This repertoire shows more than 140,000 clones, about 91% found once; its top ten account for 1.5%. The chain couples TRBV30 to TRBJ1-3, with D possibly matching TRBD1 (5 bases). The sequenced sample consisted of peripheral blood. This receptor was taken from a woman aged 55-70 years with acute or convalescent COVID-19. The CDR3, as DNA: TGTGCCTGGAGTGTACAGGCTGGAAACACCATATATTTT. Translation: CAWSVQAGNTIYF.